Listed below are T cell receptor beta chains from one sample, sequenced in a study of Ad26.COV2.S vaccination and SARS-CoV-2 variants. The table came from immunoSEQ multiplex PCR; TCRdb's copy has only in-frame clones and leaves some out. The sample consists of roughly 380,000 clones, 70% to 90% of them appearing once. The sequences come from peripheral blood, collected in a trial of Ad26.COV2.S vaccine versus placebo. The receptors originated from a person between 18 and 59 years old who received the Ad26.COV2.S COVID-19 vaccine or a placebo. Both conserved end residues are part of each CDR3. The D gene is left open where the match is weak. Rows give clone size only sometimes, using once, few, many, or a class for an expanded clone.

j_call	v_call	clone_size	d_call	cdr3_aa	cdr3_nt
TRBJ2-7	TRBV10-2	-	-	CASSQPTGEQYF	TGCGCCAGCAGTCAACCGACAGGCGAGCAGTACTTC
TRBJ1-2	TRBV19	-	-	CASTTRRGGLRPPPGYGYTF	TGTGCCAGTACCACCCGCCGAGGAGGACTGAGACCACCTCCGGGTTATGGCTACACCTTC
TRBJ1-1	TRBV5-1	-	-	CASSLSGWDTEAFF	TGCGCCAGCAGCTTGAGCGGGTGGGACACTGAAGCTTTCTTT
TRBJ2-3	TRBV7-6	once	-	CASSLGRLGSTDTQYF	TGTGCCAGCAGCTTAGGCCGGCTCGGCAGTACAGATACGCAGTATTTT
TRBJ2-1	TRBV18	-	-	CASSSTNLGFDEQFF	TGTGCCAGCTCATCTACTAACTTAGGGTTTGATGAGCAGTTCTTC
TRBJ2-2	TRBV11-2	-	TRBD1	CASRPGQLNTGELFF	TGTGCCAGCAGACCGGGACAGTTAAACACCGGGGAGCTGTTTTTT
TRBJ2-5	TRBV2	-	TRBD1	CASSTRDRETQYF	TGTGCCAGCAGCACCCGGGACAGAGAGACCCAGTACTTC
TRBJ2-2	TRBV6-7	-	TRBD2	CASSYSPGLADTGELFF	TGTGCCAGCAGTTACTCACCGGGACTAGCGGACACCGGGGAGCTGTTTTTT
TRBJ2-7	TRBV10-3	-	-	CAISDEGSYEQYF	TGTGCCATCAGTGACGAGGGTTCCTACGAGCAGTACTTC
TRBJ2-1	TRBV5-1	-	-	CASSPGGGSAYNEQFF	TGCGCCAGCAGCCCGGGGGGCGGGAGCGCCTACAATGAGCAGTTCTTC
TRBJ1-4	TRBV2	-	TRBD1	CASSSPDRVVTNEKLFF	TGTGCCAGCAGTTCCCCGGACAGGGTGGTAACTAATGAAAAACTGTTTTTT
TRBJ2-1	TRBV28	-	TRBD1	CASSLGAGGVNEQFF	TGTGCCAGCAGTTTAGGGGCAGGGGGTGTTAATGAGCAGTTCTTC
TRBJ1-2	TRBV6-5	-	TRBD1	CASSSGQGYGYTF	TGTGCCAGCAGTTCGGGACAGGGGTATGGCTACACCTTC
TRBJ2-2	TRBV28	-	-	CASSAGMGELFF	TGTGCCAGCAGTGCTGGGATGGGGGAGCTGTTTTTT
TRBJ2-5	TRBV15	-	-	CATSRDPHGEETQYF	TGTGCCACCAGCAGAGATCCCCACGGGGAAGAGACCCAGTACTTC
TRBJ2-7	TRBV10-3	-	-	CAIRQESYEQYF	TGTGCCATCAGACAGGAATCCTACGAGCAGTACTTC
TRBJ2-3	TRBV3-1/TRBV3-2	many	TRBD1	CASSQSTGGRDTQYF	TGTGCCAGCAGCCAATCGACAGGGGGCCGAGATACGCAGTATTTT
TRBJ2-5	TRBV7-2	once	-	CASSLVDLVKETQYF	TGTGCCAGCAGCTTAGTGGACCTAGTTAAGGAGACCCAGTACTTC
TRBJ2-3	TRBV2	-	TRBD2	CASSEQRGGLTDTQYF	TGTGCCAGCAGTGAACAGCGGGGGGGCCTCACAGATACGCAGTATTTT
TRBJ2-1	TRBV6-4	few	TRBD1	CASSRGQGSNEQFF	TGTGCCAGCAGCAGGGGACAGGGTTCGAATGAGCAGTTCTTC
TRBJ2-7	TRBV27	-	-	CASSLAGGGYEQYF	TGTGCCAGCAGTTTAGCCGGGGGCGGATACGAGCAGTACTTC
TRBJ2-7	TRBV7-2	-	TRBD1	CASSPQGGTGGYEQYF	TGTGCCAGCAGCCCCCAGGGGGGGACAGGGGGCTACGAGCAGTACTTC
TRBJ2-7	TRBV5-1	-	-	CASSWTTGAYEQYF	TGCGCCAGCAGCTGGACGACAGGAGCCTACGAGCAGTACTTC
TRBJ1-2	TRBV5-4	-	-	CASSSAVGEGYTF	TGTGCCAGCAGCTCGGCTGTAGGAGAAGGCTACACCTTC
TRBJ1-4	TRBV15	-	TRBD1	CATSRGGTGDEKLFF	TGTGCCACCAGCAGAGGAGGGACAGGGGATGAAAAACTGTTTTTT
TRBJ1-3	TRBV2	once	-	CASSDLLEDTIYF	TGTGCCAGCAGCGACCTGTTGGAGGACACCATATATTTT
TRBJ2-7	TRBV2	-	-	CASSEAYRTYEQYF	TGTGCCAGCAGTGAGGCCTACAGGACCTACGAGCAGTACTTC
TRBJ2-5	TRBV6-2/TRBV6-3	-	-	CASSREGETQYF	TGTGCCAGCAGTAGAGAAGGGGAGACCCAGTACTTC
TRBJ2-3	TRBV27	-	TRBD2	CASESGGAGDTQYF	TGTGCCAGCGAGAGCGGGGGGGCGGGGGATACGCAGTATTTT
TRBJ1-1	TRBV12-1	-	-	CASITGGICTEAFF	TGTGCCAGCATAACCGGGGGGATATGCACTGAAGCTTTCTTT
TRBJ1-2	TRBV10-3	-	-	CAIRGGHTSYYGYTF	TGTGCCATCAGGGGGGGACATACGTCCTACTATGGCTACACCTTC
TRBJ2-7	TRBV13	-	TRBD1	CASSYRQGYVYEQYF	TGTGCCAGCAGCTACCGACAGGGATATGTCTACGAGCAGTACTTC
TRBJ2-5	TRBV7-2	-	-	CASSPTGVETQYF	TGTGCCAGCAGCCCGACCGGGGTGGAGACCCAGTACTTC
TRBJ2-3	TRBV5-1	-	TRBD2	CASSFRLAGEDTQYF	TGCGCCAGCAGCTTCCGACTAGCGGGAGAGGATACGCAGTATTTT
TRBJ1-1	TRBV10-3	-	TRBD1	CAIRSQGEGTNTEAFF	TGTGCCATCAGGTCCCAGGGGGAAGGGACGAACACTGAAGCTTTCTTT
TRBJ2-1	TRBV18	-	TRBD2	CASSPRASGGRNEQFF	TGTGCCAGCTCACCACGGGCTAGCGGGGGCCGTAATGAGCAGTTCTTC
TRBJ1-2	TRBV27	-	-	CASSLQGNYGYTF	TGTGCCAGCAGTTTACAGGGAAACTATGGCTACACCTTC
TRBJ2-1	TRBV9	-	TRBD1	CASSVAGRTGGIAAYNEQFF	TGTGCCAGCAGCGTAGCTGGACGGACAGGGGGCATAGCGGCCTACAATGAGCAGTTCTTC
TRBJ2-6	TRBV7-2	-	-	CASSSNTGANVLTF	TGTGCCAGCAGCTCGAACACTGGGGCCAACGTCCTGACTTTC
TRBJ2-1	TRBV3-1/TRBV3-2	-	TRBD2	CASRVAGGSDEQFF	TGTGCCAGCAGAGTAGCGGGAGGGTCTGATGAGCAGTTCTTC
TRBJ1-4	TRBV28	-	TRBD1	CASSWGTGVGTNEKLFF	TGTGCCAGCAGTTGGGGGACAGGGGTTGGAACTAATGAAAAACTGTTTTTT
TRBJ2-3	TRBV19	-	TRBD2	CASSGEGSGTDTQYF	TGTGCCAGTAGTGGGGAGGGTAGCGGTACAGATACGCAGTATTTT
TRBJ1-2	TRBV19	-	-	CASSTARGRGYTF	TGTGCCAGTAGTACTGCCAGGGGTCGGGGCTACACCTTC
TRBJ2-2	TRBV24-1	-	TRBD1	CATSLGGQSTGELFF	TGTGCCACCAGTCTAGGGGGACAGAGCACCGGGGAGCTGTTTTTT
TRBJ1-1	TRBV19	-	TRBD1	CATLRTGAGDNEAFF	TGTGCCACCCTCCGGACAGGGGCAGGGGATAATGAAGCTTTCTTT
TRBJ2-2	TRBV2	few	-	CASKQKGLGRPGELFF	TGTGCCAGCAAACAAAAGGGGCTGGGGCGGCCCGGGGAGCTGTTTTTT
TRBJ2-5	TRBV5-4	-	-	CASSSRLSETQYF	TGTGCCAGCAGCTCACGCCTGTCGGAGACCCAGTACTTC
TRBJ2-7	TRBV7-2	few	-	CASSLAKGTYEQYF	TGTGCCAGCAGCTTAGCGAAGGGCACATACGAGCAGTACTTC
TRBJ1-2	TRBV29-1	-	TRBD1	CSVERTGGIAYGYTF	TGCAGCGTTGAAAGGACAGGGGGCATCGCCTATGGCTACACCTTC
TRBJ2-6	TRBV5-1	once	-	CASSLAGNGANVLTF	TGCGCCAGCAGCTTGGCGGGAAATGGGGCCAACGTCCTGACTTTC
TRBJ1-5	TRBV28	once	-	CASSLDNQPQHF	TGTGCCAGCAGTCTCGACAATCAGCCCCAGCATTTT
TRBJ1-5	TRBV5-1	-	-	CASSPDSPTVQPQHF	TGCGCCAGCAGCCCCGACAGTCCTACGGTACAGCCCCAGCATTTT
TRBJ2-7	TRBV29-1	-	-	CSVEGGADVYEQYF	TGCAGCGTTGAAGGAGGTGCAGATGTCTACGAGCAGTACTTC